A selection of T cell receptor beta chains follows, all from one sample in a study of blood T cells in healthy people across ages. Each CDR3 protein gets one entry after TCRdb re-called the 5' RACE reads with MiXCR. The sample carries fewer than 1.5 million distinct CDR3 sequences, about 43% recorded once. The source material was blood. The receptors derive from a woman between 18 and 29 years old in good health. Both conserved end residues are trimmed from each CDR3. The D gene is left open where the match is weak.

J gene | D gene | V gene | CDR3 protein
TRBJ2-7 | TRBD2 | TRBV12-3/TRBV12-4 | ASSLMGLAEYEQY
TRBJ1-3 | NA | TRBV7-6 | ASSLQDFLGNTIY
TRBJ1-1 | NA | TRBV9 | ASSVVVGPPRAF
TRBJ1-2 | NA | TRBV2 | ASSPSFFGQLNYGYT
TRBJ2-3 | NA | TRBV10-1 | ASSGQGHTDTQY
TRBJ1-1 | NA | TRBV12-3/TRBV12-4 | ASSLTLNTEAF
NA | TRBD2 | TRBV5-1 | ARSFGTSGPYEQY
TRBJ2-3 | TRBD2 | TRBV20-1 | SAISGGATDTQY
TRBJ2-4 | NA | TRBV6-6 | ASSYGQGLAKNIRY
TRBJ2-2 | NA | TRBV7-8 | ASSLDARGELF
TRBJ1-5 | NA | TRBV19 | ASTSLERNQPQH
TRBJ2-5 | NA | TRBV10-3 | AISERAQETQY
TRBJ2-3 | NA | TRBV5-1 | ASRELAASTDTQY
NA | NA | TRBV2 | ASSEAWHSEQY
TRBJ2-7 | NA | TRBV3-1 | ASSQGPGAREQY
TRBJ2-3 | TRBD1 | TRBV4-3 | ASSQTRTGDKTDTQY
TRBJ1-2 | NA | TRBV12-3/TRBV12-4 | ASTRSRAYGYT
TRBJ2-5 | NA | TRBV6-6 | ASREGHGQY
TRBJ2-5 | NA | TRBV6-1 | ASSVSGNSYNEQY
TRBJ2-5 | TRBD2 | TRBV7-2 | ASSPGLAGESPTDAEQY
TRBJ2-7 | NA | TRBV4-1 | ASSLSGLPYTYEQY
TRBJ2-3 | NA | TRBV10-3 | AIKRAATDTQY
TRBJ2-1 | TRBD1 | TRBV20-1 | SASLGQGNYNEQF
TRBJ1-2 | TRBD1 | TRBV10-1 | ASKIRDRANYGYT
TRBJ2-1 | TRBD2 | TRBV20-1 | SASSSGGFSEQF
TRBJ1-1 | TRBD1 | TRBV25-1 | ASRETGLNTEAF
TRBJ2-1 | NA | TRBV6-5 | ASWRDSSYNEQF